This T cell receptor (beta chain) was sequenced during a study of cytomegalovirus exposure and HLA in healthy donors. Regarding the study as a whole: HLA-A and HLA-B allele assignments for most subjects were reportedly predicted accurately using TCR beta sequences. An ancestry cluster, one associated with Asian ancestry, reportedly showed fewer N-insertions than the roughly 610-donor mean in a later analysis.

As concerns this clone: As yet, its antigen is unknown.

The CDR3 contains 16 residues. CDR1 and CDR2 from the germline V gene are LNHDA and SQIVND (reference sequence). The trim removed 7 bases at V and 6 bases at J, leaving 10 bases unmatched. The PCR contained 60 Vbeta and 13 Jbeta primers. Method: immunoSEQ multiplex PCR; TCRdb's copy keeps in-frame clones and lacks some. Counted here are 60,000 or so clones, around 92% occurring once; the ten biggest clones make up more than 1.3%. This sequence originates from a man in his thirties or forties in good health and CMV-seropositive. Material: PBMCs. The genes are TRBV19 and TRBJ2-7; 15 nucleotides match TRBD2. The CDR3 DNA reads as TGTGCCAGTACAAAAAGGGGACTAGCGGGGGGTGGCGAGCAGTACTTC. This codes for CASTKRGLAGGGEQYF.